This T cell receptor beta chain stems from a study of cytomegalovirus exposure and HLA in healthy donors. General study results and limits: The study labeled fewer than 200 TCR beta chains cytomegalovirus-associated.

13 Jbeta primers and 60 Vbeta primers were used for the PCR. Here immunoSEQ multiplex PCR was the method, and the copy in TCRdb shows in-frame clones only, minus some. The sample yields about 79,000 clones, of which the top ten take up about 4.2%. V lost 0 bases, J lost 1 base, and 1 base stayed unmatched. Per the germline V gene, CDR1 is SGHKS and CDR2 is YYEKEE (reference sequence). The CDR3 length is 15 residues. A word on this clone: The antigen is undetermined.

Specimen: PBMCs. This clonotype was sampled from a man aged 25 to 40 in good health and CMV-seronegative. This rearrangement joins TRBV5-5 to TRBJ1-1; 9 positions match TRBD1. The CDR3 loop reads CASSLDRGRNTEAFF. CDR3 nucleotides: TGTGCCAGCAGCTTGGACAGGGGGCGGAACACTGAAGCTTTCTTT.